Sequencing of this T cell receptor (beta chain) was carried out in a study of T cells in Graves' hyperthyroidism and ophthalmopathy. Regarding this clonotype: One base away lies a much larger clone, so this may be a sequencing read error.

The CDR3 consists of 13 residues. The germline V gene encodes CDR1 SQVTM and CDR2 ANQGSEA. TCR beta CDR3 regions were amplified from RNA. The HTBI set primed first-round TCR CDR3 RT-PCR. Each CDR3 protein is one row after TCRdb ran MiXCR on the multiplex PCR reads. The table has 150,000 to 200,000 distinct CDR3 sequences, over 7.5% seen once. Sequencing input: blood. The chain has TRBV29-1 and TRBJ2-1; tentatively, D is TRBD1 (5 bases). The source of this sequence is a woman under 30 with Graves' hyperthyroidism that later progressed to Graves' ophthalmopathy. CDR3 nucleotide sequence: TGCGGCGCGGACATATCCTCCTACAATGAGCAGTTCTTC. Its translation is CGADISSYNEQFF.